This T cell receptor beta chain was obtained from a study of shared clonotypes between healthy human individuals. Study in general: Each donor's CD8 memory used one plate, CD8 naive two, each CD4 subset three.

Splitting of each subset's genomic DNA was done evenly across several immunoSEQ plates. Repertoires were generated with immunoSEQ multiplex PCR, while TCRdb's copy carries only in-frame clones and drops some. This sample has approximately 2.5 million clones, with approximately 92% found just once. Study-wide findings and caveats: Naive subsets generally exceeded memory subsets in estimated richness.

Regarding this clone: Its target is not known.

The sample comprised naive CD4+ T cells sorted from blood. Subset indicated: CD45RA+ positively selected. The TCR comes from a man between 18 and 29 years old in good health.

In DNA, the CDR3 is TGTGCCAGCACCAAAACGGCTGGGGCCAACGTCCTGACTTTC. This sequence encodes CASTKTAGANVLTF. The V and J genes are TRBV27 and TRBJ2-6; D uncertain. CDR1 and CDR2 (germline): MNHEY, SMNVEV (reference sequence). CDR3 length: 14 residues. The germline V and J ends were trimmed by 7 bases and 2 bases, with 9 bases remaining between them. Based on the CDR3 plus reference TRBV27 and TRBJ2-6, the full variable domain is EAQVTQNPRYLITVTGKKLTVTCSQNMNHEYMSWYRQDPGLGLRQIYYSMNVEVTDKGDVPEGYKVSRKEKRNFPLILESPSPNQTSLYFCASTKTAGANVLTFGAGSRLTVL.